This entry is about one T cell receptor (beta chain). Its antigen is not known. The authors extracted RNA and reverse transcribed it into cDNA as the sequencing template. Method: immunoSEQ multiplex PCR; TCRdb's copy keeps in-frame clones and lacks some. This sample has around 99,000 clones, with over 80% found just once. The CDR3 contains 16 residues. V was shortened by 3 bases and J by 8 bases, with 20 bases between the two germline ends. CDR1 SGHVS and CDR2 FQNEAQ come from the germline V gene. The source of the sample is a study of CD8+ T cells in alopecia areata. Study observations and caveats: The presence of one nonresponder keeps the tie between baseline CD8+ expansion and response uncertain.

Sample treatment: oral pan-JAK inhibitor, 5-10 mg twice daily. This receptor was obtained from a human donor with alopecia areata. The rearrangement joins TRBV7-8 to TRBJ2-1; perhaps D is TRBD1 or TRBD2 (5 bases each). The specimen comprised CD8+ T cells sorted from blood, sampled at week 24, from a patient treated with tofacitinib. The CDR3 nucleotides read TGTGCCAGCAGCTTGGGGACGGGGCAGGGAAGGGATGAGCAGTTCTTC. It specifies CASSLGTGQGRDEQFF. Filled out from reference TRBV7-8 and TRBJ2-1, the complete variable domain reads GAGVSQSPRYKVAKRGQDVALRCDPISGHVSLFWYQQALGQGPEFLTYFQNEAQLDKSGLPSDRFFAERPEGSVSTLKIQRTQQEDSAVYLCASSLGTGQGRDEQFFGPGTRLTVL.